This TCR beta chain is from a study of CD8 T cells in ankylosing spondylitis. On this clonotype itself: Its cognate antigen is unknown. One end of the junction is discordant with germline, which a read error may explain.

Germline CDR1 MGHDK, CDR2 SYGVNS. The CDR3 contains 17 residues. TCRdb ran MiXCR on the 5' RACE reads and lists one entry per CDR3 protein. Of over 450,000 distinct CDR3 sequences in the sample, roughly 13% were seen once. Study findings and constraints: A TCR beta motif made of 7 to 9 highly homologous variants seemed typical of ankylosing spondylitis blood.

The chain is built from TRBV25-1 and TRBJ2-3, with 9 bases lining up with TRBD2. The source material was blood, either unsorted or a sorted T cell fraction (not recorded which). The TCR sequence derives from a male donor with ankylosing spondylitis. Here the CDR3 reads CASCDHRGSGRTDTQYF. The CDR3 DNA reads TGTGCCAGCTGTGACCACAGAGGTAGCGGGAGAACAGATACGCAGTATTTT.